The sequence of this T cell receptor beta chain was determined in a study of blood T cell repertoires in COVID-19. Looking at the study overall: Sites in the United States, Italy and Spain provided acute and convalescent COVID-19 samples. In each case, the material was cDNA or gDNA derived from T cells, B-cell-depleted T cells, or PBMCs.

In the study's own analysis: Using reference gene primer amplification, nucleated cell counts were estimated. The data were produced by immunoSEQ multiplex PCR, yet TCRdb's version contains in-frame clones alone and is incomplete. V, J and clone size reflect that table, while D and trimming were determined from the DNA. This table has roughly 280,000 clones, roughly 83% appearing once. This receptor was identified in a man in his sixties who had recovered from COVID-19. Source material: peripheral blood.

CDR3 loop: CASSPGRGVGTEAFF. The CDR3 DNA follows: TGTGCCAGCAGCCCCGGGAGGGGGGTGGGCACTGAAGCTTTCTTT. V is TRBV11-2 and J is TRBJ1-1; weak D call: TRBD1 (6 bases). The germline V gene has CDR1 SGHAT and CDR2 FQNNGV. This CDR3 comprises 15 residues. The V and J ends lost 5 bases and 4 bases respectively, with 17 bases between them.